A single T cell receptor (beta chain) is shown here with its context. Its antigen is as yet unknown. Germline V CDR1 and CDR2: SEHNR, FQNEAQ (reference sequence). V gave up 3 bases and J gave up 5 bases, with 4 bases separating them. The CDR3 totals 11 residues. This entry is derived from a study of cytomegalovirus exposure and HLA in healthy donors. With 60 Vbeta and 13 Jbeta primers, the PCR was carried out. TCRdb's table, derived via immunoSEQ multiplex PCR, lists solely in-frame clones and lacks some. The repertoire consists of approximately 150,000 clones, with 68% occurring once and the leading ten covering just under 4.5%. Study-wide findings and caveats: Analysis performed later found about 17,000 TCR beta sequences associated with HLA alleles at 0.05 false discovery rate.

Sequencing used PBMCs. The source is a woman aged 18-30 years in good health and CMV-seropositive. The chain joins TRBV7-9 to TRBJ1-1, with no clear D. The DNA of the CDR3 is TGTGCCAGCAGCTTCGTTACTGAAGCTTTCTTT. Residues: CASSFVTEAFF.